This T cell receptor beta chain was recorded in a study of shared T cell receptors in the human thymus. The ends lost 6 bases at V and 10 bases at J; junction bases unmatched: 15. This CDR3 has 15 amino acids. The germline gives CDR1 SGHRS, CDR2 YFSETQ. Sequencing used immunoSEQ multiplex PCR; TCRdb keeps in-frame clones, though not all of them. The repertoire has roughly 710,000 clones, approximately 85% of them found once; the top ten carry about 0.011%. This same sample was also part of a study on human thymus T cells. That source reports: Thymic tissue was derived from resections collected during corrective heart surgery.

Sample: thymocytes. This receptor was obtained from a girl under three years old with a congenital heart defect. The chain is built from TRBV5-1 and TRBJ2-2; 7 bases are a match to TRBD2. The CDR3 DNA sequence: TGCGCCAGCACCTTATGGACTAGTCTATCATCGGAGCTGTTTTTT. This gives the protein CASTLWTSLSSELFF.